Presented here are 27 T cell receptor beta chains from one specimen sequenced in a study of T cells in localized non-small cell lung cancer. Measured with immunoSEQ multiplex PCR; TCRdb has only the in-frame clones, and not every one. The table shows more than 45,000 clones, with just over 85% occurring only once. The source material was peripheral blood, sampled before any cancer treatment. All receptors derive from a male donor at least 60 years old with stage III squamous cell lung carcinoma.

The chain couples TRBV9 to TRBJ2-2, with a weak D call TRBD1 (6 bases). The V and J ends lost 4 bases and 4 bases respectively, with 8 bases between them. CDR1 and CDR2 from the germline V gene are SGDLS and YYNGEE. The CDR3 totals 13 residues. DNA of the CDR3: TGTGCCAGCAGCACACAGGGCACCGGGGAGCTGTTTTTT. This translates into CASSTQGTGELFF. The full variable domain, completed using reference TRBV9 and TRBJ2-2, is DSGVTQTPKHLITATGQRVTLRCSPRSGDLSVYWYQQSLDQGLQFLIQYYNGEERAKGNILERFSAQQFPDLHSELNLSSLELGDSALYFCASSTQGTGELFFGEGSRLTVL.

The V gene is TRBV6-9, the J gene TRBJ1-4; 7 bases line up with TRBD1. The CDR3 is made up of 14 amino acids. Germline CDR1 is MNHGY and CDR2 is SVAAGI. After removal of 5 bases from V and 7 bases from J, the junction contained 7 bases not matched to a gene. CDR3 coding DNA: TGTGCCAGCAGTAAGGGGGCCGATAGTGAAAAACTGTTTTTT. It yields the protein CASSKGADSEKLFF.

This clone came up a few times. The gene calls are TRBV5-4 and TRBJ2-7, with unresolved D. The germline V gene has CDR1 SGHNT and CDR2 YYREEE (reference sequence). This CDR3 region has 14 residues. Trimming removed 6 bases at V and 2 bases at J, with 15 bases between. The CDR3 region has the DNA TGTGCCAGCACCCCCGGGCAGGCCCCCTACGAGCAGTACTTC. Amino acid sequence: CASTPGQAPYEQYF.

This CDR3 is CASSPGQGRLVAQYF. CDR3 nucleotide sequence: TGTGCCAGCAGTCCGGGACAGGGTCGCCTCGTGGCCCAGTACTTC. This chain links TRBV6-5 with TRBJ2-5; 9 bases fit TRBD1. This CDR3 contains 15 residues. V lost 5 bases and J lost 9; bases outside the gene matches: 13. Germline CDR1 and CDR2: MNHEY and SVGAGI.

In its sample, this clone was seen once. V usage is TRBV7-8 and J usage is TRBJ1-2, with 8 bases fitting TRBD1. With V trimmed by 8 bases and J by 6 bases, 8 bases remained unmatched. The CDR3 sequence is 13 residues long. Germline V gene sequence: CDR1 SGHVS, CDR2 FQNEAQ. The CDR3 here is CASSQGDPNGYTF. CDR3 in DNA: TGTGCCAGCTCACAGGGGGATCCTAATGGCTACACCTTC.

The CDR3 sequence is CASSTGPRGTGELFF. The CDR3 coding sequence is TGTGCCAGCAGCACAGGGCCACGAGGAACCGGGGAGCTGTTTTTT. This chain uses TRBV7-8 with TRBJ2-2; D may be TRBD1 (6 bases). Germline loops: CDR1 SGHVS, CDR2 FQNEAQ. Trimming took 5 bases from V and 5 from J, leaving 15 bases between them. This CDR3 contains 15 residues.

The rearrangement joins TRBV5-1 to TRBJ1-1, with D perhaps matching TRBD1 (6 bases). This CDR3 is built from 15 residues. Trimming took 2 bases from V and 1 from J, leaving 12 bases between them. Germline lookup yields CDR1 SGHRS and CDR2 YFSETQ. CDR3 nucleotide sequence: TGCGCCAGCAGCTTAACAGGGAACTCGAACACTGAAGCTTTCTTT. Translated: CASSLTGNSNTEAFF. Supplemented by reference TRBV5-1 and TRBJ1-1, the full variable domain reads KAGVTQTPRYLIKTRGQQVTLSCSPISGHRSVSWYQQTPGQGLQFLFEYFSETQRNKGNFPGRFSGRQFSNSRSEMNVSTLELGDSALYLCASSLTGNSNTEAFFGQGTRLTVV.

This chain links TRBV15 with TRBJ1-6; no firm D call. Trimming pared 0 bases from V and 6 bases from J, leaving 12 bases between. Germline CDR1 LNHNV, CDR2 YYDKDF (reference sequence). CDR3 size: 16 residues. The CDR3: CATSRDPFSANSPLHF. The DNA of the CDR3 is TGTGCCACCAGCAGAGACCCGTTTTCTGCTAATTCACCCCTCCACTTT. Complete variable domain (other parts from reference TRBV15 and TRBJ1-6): DAMVIQNPRYQVTQFGKPVTLSCSQTLNHNVMYWYQQKSSQAPKLLFHYYDKDFNNEADTPDNFQSRRPNTSFCFLDIRSPGLGDTAMYLCATSRDPFSANSPLHFGNGTRLTVT.

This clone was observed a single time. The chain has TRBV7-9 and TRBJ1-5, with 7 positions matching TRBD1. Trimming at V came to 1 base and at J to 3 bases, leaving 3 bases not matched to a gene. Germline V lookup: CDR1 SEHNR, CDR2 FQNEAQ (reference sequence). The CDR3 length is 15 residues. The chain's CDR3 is CASSLGGTVNQPQHF. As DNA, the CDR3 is TGTGCCAGCAGCTTAGGGGGGACAGTCAATCAGCCCCAGCATTTT.

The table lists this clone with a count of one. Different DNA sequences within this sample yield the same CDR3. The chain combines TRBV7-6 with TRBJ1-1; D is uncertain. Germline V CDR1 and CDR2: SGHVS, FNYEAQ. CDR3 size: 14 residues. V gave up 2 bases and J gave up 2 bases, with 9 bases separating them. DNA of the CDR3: TGTGCCAGCAGCTTATTCTCGGGAAACACTGAAGCTTTCTTT. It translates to CASSLFSGNTEAFF. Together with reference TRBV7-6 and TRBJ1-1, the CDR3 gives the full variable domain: GAGVSQSPRYKVTKRGQDVALRCDPISGHVSLYWYRQALGQGPEFLTYFNYEAQQDKSGLPNDRFSAERPEGSISTLTIQRTEQRDSAMYRCASSLFSGNTEAFFGQGTRLTVV.

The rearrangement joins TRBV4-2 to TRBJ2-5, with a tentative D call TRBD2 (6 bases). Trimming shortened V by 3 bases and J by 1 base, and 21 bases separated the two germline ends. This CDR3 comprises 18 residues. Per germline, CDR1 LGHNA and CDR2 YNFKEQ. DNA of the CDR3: TGTGCCAGCAGCCAGGGCCTTAGTCGCGGGACCCGCCAAGAGACCCAGTACTTC. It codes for CASSQGLSRGTRQETQYF.

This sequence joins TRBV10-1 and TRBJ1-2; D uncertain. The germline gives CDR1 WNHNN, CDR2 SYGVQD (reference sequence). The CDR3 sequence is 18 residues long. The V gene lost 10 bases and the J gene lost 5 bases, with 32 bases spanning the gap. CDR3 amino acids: CAISTRRPSELLPYGYTF. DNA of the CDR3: TGCGCCATCTCCACTAGACGGCCCTCCGAATTACTTCCTTATGGCTACACCTTC.

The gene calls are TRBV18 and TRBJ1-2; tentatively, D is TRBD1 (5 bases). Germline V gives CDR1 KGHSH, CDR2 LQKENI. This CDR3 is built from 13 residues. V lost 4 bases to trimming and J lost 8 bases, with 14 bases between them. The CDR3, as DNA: TGTGCCAGCTCACGGCCAGGGAAGAGGGGCTACACCTTC. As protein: CASSRPGKRGYTF.

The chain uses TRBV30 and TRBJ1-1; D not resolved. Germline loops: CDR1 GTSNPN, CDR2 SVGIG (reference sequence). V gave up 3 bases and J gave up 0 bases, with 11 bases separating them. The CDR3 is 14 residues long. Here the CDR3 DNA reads TGTGCCTGGAGCCTTCTGGACCTGAACACTGAAGCTTTCTTT. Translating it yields CAWSLLDLNTEAFF.

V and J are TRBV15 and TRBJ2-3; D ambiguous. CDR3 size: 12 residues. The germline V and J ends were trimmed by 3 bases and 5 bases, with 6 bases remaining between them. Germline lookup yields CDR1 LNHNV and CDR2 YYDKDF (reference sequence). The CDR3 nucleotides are TGTGCCACCAGCAGCTGGCTAGATACGCAGTATTTT. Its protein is CATSSWLDTQYF.

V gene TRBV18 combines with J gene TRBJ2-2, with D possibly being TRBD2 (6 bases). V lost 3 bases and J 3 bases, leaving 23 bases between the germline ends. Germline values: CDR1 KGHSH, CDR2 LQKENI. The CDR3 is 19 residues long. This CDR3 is CASSPTGGDVFSHTGELFF. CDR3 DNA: TGTGCCAGCTCACCCACCGGCGGGGACGTATTCTCTCACACCGGGGAGCTGTTTTTT.

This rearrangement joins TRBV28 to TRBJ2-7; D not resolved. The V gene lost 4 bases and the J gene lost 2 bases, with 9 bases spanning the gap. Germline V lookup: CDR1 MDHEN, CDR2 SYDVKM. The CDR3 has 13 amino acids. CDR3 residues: CASSSQPTYEQYF. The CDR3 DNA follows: TGTGCCAGCAGTTCTCAACCTACCTACGAGCAGTACTTC.

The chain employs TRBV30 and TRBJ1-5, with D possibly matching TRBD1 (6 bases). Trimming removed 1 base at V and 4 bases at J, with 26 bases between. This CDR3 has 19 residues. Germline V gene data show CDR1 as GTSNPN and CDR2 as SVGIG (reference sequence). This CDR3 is CAWSATGSSSDPPNQPQHF. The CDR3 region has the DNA TGTGCCTGGAGTGCTACAGGGTCCTCGTCCGACCCTCCAAATCAGCCCCAGCATTTT. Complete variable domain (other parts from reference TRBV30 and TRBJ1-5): SQTIHQWPATLVQPVGSPLSLECTVEGTSNPNLYWYRQAAGRGLQLLFYSVGIGQISSEVPQNLSASRPQDRQFILSSKKLLLSDSGFYLCAWSATGSSSDPPNQPQHFGDGTRLSIL.

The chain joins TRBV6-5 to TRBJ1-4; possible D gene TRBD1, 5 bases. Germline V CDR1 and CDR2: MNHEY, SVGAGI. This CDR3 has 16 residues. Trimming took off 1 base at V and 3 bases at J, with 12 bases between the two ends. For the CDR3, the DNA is TGTGCCAGCAGTTACTTACCGGGACGGGCTAATGAAAAACTGTTTTTT. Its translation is CASSYLPGRANEKLFF.

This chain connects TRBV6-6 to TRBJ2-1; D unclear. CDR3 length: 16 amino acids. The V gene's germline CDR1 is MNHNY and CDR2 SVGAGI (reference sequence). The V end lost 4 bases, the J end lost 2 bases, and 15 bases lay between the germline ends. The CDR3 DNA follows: TGTGCCAGCAGTTCGGGTCGTAACCCTGCCTACAATGAGCAGTTCTTC. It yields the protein CASSSGRNPAYNEQFF.

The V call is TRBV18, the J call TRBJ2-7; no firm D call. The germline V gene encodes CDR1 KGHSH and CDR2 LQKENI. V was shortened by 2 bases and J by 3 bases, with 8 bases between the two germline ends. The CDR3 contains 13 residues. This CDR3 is CASSPTDDYEQYF. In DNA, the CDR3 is TGTGCCAGCTCACCAACGGATGACTACGAGCAGTACTTC.

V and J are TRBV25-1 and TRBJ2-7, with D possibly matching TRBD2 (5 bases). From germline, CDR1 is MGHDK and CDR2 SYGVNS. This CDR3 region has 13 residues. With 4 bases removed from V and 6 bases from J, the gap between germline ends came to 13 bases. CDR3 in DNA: TGTGCCAGCAGTGGGACTCACCGTCGCGAGCAGTACTTC. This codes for CASSGTHRREQYF.

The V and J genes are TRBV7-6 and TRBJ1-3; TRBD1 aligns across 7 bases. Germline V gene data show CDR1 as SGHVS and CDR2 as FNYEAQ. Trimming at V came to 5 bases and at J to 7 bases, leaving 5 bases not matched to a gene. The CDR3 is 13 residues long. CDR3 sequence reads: CASSAATGNTIYF. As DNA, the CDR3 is TGTGCCAGCAGCGCAGCGACAGGGAACACCATATATTTT.

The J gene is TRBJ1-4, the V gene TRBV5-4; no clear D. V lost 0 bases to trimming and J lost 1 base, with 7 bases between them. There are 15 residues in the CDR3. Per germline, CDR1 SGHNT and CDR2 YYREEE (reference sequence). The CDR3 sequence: CASSLGSGTNEKLFF. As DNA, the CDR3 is TGTGCCAGCAGCTTGGGCTCGGGAACTAATGAAAAACTGTTTTTT.

In DNA, the CDR3 is TGTGCCAGCAGCGAAGTCTGGCGCGGACTATCCTACAATGAGCAGTTCTTC. Translation gives CASSEVWRGLSYNEQFF. The J gene is TRBJ2-1, the V gene TRBV7-6; a possible D gene is TRBD2 (6 bases). CDR1 SGHVS and CDR2 FNYEAQ come from the germline V gene. Trimming removed 5 bases from V and 1 base from J, with 18 bases in between. There are 17 residues in the CDR3.

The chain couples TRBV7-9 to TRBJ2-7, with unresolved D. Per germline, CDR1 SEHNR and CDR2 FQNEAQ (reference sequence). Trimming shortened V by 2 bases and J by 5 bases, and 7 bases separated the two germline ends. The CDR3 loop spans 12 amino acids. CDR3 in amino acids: CASSLRVNEQYF. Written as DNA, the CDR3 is TGTGCCAGCAGCTTAAGGGTAAACGAGCAGTACTTC.

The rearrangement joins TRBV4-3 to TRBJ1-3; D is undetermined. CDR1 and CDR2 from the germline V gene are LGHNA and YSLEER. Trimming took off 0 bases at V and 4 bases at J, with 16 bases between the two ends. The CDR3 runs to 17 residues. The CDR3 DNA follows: TGCGCCAGCAGCCAAGACTTCGACTCTGGTGCCGGAAACACCATATATTTT. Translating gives CASSQDFDSGAGNTIYF.